This T cell receptor (beta chain) was captured in a study of T-cell memory formation after mild COVID-19. About the study: In these data, TCR clusters were largely donor specific. Study findings and constraints: CD4+ contracting clones were found mainly in CM and EM, and CD8+ ones in EMRA.

This clonotype was picked up a small number of times. The antigen remains unidentified. The germline V gene has CDR1 SGHTA and CDR2 FQGNSA. Trimming cost V 1 base and J 7 bases; bases outside gene matches: 9. CDR3 length equals 16 residues. 5'RACE primed at constant segments yielded TCR alpha and TCR beta cDNA libraries bearing sample barcodes and UMIs. TCRdb independently ran MiXCR on the 5' RACE reads; one entry per CDR3 protein. The sample has over 250,000 distinct CDR3 sequences; less than 20% are singletons. The genes are TRBV7-2 and TRBJ2-3, with 9 bases fitting TRBD2. This clonotype was sampled from a man between 18 and 35 years old who had mild COVID-19 (a few samples of this study predate the infection). Cell type and time point are not known. The specimen sequenced was PBMCs or a T cell subset sorted from them (not recorded which). The CDR3 here is CASSLDGGGAAHTQYF. CDR3 nucleotide sequence: TGTGCCAGCAGCTTAGATGGCGGGGGGGCCGCACATACGCAGTATTTT.